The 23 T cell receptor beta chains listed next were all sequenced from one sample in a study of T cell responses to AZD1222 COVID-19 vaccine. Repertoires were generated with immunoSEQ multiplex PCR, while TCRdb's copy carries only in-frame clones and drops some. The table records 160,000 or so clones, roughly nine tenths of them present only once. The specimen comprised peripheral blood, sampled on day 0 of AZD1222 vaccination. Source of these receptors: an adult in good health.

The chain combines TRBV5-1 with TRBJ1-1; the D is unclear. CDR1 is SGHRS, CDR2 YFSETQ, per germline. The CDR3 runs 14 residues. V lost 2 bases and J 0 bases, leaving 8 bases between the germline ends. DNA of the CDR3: TGCGCCAGCAGCTTTCCCGGGGTGAACACTGAAGCTTTCTTT. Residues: CASSFPGVNTEAFF.

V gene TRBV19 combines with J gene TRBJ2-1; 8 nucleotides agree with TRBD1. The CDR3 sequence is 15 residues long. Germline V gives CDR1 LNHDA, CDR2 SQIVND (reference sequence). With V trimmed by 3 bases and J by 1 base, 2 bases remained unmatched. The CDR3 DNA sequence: TGTGCCAGTAGTATCACAGGGGGGTCCTACAATGAGCAGTTCTTC. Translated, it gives CASSITGGSYNEQFF. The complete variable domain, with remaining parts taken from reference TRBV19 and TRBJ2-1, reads DGGITQSPKYLFRKEGQNVTLSCEQNLNHDAMYWYRQDPGQGLRLIYYSQIVNDFQKGDIAEGYSVSREKKESFPLTVTSAQKNPTAFYLCASSITGGSYNEQFFGPGTRLTVL.

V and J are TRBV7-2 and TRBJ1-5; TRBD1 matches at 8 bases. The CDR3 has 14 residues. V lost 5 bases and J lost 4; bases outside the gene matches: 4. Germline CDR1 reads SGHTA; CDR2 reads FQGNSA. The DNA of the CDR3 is TGTGCCAGCAGCCCACAGGGGGGTAATCAGCCCCAGCATTTT. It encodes CASSPQGGNQPQHF.

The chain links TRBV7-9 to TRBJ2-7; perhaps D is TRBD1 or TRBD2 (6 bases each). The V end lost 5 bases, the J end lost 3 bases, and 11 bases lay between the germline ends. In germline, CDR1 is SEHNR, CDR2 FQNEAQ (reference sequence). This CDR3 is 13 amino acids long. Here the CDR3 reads CASSPGDFYEQYF. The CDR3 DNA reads TGTGCCAGCAGCCCAGGGGACTTCTACGAGCAGTACTTC.

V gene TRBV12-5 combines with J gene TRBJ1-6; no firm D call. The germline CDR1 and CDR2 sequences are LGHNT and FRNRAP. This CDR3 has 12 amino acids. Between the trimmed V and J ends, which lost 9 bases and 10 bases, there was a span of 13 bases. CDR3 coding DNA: TGTGCTAGCGCTAACGAAGGATCACCCCTCCACTTT. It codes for CASANEGSPLHF.

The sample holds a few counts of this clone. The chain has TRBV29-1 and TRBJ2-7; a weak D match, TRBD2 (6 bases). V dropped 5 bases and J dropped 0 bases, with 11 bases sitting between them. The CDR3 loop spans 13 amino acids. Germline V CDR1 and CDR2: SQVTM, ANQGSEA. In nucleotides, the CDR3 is TGCAGCGTTCGGGGGAGCTACTCCTACGAGCAGTACTTC. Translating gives CSVRGSYSYEQYF.

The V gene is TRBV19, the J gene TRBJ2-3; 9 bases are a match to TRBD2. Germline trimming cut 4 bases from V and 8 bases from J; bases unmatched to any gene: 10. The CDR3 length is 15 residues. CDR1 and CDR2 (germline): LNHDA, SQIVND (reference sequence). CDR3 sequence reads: CASSKLVAGASTQYF. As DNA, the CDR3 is TGTGCCAGTAGTAAGCTCGTAGCGGGAGCGTCTACGCAGTATTTT.

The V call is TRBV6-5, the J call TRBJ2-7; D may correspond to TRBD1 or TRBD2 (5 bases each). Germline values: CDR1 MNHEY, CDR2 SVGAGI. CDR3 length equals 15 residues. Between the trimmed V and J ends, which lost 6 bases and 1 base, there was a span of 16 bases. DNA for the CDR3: TGTGCCAGCAGGGAGTCTGGGACCTTATCCTACGAGCAGTACTTC. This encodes CASRESGTLSYEQYF.

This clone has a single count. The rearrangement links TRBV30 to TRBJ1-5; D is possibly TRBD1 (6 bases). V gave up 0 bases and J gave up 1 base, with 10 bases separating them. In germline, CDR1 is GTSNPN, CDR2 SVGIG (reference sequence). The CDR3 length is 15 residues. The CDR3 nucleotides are TGTGCCTGGAGTGTCGGCCAGGGGAGCAATCAGCCCCAGCATTTT. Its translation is CAWSVGQGSNQPQHF.

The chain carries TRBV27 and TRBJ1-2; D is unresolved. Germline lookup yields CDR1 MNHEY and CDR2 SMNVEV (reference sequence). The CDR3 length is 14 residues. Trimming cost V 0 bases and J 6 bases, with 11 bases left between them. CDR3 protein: CASSLSRVSNGYTF. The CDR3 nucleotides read TGTGCCAGCAGTTTATCTCGGGTTTCTAATGGCTACACCTTC.

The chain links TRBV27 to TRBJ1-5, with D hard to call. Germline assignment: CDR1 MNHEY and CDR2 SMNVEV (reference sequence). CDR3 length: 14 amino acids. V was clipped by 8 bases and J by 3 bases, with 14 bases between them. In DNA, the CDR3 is TGTGCCAGCGGGCGGCAGTCCCTCAATCAGCCCCAGCATTTT. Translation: CASGRQSLNQPQHF.

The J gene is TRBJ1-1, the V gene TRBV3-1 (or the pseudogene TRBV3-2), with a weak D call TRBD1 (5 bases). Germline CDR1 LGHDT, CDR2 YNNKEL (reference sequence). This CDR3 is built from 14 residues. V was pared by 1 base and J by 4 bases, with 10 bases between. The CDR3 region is CASSQGPGVTEAFF. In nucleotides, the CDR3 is TGTGCCAGCAGCCAAGGCCCGGGGGTCACTGAAGCTTTCTTT.

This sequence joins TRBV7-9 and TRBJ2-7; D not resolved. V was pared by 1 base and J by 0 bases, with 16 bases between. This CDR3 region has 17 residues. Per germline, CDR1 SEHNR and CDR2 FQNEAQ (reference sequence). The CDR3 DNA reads TGTGCCAGCAGCTTAGTTGGGATAAGACAACTCTCCTACGAGCAGTACTTC. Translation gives CASSLVGIRQLSYEQYF. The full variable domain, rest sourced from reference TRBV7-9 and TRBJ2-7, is DTGVSQNPRHKITKRGQNVTFRCDPISEHNRLYWYRQTLGQGPEFLTYFQNEAQLEKSRLLSDRFSAERPKGSFSTLEIQRTEQGDSAMYLCASSLVGIRQLSYEQYFGPGTRLTVT.

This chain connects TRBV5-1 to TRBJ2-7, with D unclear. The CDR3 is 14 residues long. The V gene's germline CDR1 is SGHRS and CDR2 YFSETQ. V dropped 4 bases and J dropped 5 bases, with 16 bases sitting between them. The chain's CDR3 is CASSRRPYLDEQYF. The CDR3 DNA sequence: TGCGCCAGCAGCCGCCGGCCATACTTGGACGAGCAGTACTTC.

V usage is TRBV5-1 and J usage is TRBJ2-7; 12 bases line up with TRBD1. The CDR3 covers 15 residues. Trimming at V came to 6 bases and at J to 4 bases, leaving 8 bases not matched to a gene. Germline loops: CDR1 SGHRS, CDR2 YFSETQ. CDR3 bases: TGCGCCAGCAACCGGGGACAGGGGGCTAAGTACGAGCAGTACTTC. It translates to CASNRGQGAKYEQYF. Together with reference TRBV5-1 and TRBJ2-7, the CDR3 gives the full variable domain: KAGVTQTPRYLIKTRGQQVTLSCSPISGHRSVSWYQQTPGQGLQFLFEYFSETQRNKGNFPGRFSGRQFSNSRSEMNVSTLELGDSALYLCASNRGQGAKYEQYFGPGTRLTVT.

CDR3 DNA: TGTGCCAGCAGTGAATATAAACGGGGACTGAACTACGAGCAGTACTTC. Its protein is CASSEYKRGLNYEQYF. This chain connects TRBV25-1 to TRBJ2-7, with D perhaps matching TRBD2 (6 bases). The V end was cut by 0 bases, the J end by 3 bases, with 15 bases between. CDR1 is MGHDK and CDR2 is SYGVNS in the germline V gene. The CDR3 is 16 amino acids.

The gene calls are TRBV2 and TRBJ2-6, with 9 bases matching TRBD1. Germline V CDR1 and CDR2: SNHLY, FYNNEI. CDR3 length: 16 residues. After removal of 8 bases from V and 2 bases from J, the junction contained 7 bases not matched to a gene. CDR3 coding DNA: TGTGCCAGCCACCGGGACAGGGCTCCTGGGGCCAACGTCCTGACTTTC. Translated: CASHRDRAPGANVLTF.

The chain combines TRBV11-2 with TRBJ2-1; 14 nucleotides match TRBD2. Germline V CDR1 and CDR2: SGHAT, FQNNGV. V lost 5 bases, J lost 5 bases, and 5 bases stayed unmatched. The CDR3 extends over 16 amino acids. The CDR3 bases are TGTGCCAGCAGCCCGGGACTAGCGGGAGTCAACAATGAGCAGTTCTTC. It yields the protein CASSPGLAGVNNEQFF.

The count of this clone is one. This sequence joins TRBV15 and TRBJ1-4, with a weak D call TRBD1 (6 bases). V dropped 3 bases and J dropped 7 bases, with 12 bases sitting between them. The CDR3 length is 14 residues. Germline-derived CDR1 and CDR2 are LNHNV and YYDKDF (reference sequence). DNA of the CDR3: TGTGCCACCAGCAGCCAGGGGAAAGGTGAAAAACTGTTTTTT. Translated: CATSSQGKGEKLFF.

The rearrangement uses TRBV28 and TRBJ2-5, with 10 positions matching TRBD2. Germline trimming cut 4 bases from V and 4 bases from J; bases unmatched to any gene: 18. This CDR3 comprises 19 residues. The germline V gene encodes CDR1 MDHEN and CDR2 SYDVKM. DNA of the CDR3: TGTGCCAGCAGTTCGGAGGGCAGCGGGAGGGGTCCTGGAGTAGAGACCCAGTACTTC. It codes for CASSSEGSGRGPGVETQYF.

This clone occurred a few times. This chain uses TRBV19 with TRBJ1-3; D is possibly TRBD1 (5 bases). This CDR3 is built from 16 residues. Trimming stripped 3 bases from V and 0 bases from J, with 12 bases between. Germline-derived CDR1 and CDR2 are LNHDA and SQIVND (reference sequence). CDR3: CASSIAAGNSGNTIYF. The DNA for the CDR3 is TGTGCCAGTAGTATCGCAGCAGGGAACTCTGGAAACACCATATATTTT.

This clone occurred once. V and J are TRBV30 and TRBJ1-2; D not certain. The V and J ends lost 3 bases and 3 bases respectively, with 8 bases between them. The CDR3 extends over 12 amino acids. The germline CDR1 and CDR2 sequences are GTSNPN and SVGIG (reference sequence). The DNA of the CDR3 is TGTGCCTGGAGGGAAGAGTACTATGGCTACACCTTC. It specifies CAWREEYYGYTF.

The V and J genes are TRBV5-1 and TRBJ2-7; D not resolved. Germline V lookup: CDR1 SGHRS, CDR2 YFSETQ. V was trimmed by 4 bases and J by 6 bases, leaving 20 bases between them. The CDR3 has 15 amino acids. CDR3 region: CASSTQGRIPGEQYF. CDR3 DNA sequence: TGCGCCAGCAGCACACAAGGACGGATCCCTGGCGAGCAGTACTTC.